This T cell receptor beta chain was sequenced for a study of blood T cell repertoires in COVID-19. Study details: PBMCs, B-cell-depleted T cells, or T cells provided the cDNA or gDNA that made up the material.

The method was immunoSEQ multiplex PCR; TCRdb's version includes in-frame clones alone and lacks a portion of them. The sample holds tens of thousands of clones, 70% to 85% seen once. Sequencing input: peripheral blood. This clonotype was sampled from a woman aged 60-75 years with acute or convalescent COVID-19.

In DNA, the CDR3 is TGTGCCAGCACTGACAGGGCCCCTCGCAACACTGAAGCTTTCTTT. It translates to CASTDRAPRNTEAFF. V gene TRBV28 combines with J gene TRBJ1-1; 7 bases map to TRBD1. Losses at the gene ends were 7 bases for V and 2 bases for J; bases not matched to a gene: 10. This CDR3 comprises 15 residues. CDR1 and CDR2 from the germline V gene are MDHEN and SYDVKM.